This T cell receptor beta chain was captured in a study of control samples from healthy donors and cancer patients. TCRdb's table, derived via immunoSEQ multiplex PCR, lists solely in-frame clones and lacks some. The sample lists 160,000 or so clones, 95% to 96% occurring once. The germline CDR1 and CDR2 sequences are MNHEY and SMNVEV (reference sequence). This CDR3 region has 14 residues. V was pared by 2 bases and J by 8 bases, with 12 bases between. The receptor was derived from a woman in her twenties or thirties in good health. This chain joins TRBV27 and TRBJ1-4; D is unresolved. The sequencing input was blood. The CDR3 protein is CASSLDPSWEKLFF. CDR3 DNA sequence: TGTGCCAGCAGTTTAGACCCCAGTTGGGAAAAACTGTTTTTT. The full variable domain, in which reference TRBV27 and TRBJ1-4 provide the parts outside the CDR3, is EAQVTQNPRYLITVTGKKLTVTCSQNMNHEYMSWYRQDPGLGLRQIYYSMNVEVTDKGDVPEGYKVSRKEKRNFPLILESPSPNQTSLYFCASSLDPSWEKLFFGSGTQLSVL.